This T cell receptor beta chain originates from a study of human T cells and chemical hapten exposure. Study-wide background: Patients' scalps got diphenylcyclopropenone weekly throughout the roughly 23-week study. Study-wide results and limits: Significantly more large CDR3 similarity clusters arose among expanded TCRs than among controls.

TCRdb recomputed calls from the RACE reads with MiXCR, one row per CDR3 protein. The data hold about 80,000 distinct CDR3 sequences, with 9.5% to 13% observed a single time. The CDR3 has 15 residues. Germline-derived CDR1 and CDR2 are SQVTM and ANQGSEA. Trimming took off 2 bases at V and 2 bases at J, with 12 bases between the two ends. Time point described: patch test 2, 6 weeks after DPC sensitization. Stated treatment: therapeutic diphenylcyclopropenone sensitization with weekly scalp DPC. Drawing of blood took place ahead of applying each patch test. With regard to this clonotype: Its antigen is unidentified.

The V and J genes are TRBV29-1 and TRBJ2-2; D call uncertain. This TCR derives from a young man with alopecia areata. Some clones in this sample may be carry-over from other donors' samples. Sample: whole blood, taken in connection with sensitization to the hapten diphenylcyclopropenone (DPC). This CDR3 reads CSVEWAGLNTGELFF. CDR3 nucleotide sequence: TGCAGCGTTGAATGGGCAGGTCTAAACACCGGGGAGCTGTTTTTT.